One sample yielded the 25 T cell receptor beta chains listed below, sequenced in a study of blood T cells in healthy people across ages. The authors ran a second PCR of about 6 to 12 cycles using a sample-barcoded 5' primer and a J-beta primer mix. From the 5' RACE reads, TCRdb called clonotypes with MiXCR, one entry per CDR3 protein. The sample has around 750,000 distinct CDR3 sequences; about 53% are singletons. The sequenced material came from blood. The receptors here all came from a man at least 80 years old in good health.

This clonotype has only a few counts. V and J are TRBV27 and TRBJ2-7, with D tentatively TRBD1 (6 bases). V shed 5 bases and J shed 12 bases, with 23 bases lying between them. Germline V gene sequence: CDR1 MNHEY, CDR2 SMNVEV (reference sequence). The CDR3 is 14 amino acids. CDR3 nucleotide sequence: TGTGCCAGCAGTGTACCCGGGACAAACCCTAGATGGTACTTC. Translated, it gives CASSVPGTNPRWYF.

The V and J genes are TRBV2 and TRBJ2-3; TRBD2 matches at 11 bases. Germline V lookup: CDR1 SNHLY, CDR2 FYNNEI. The length of the CDR3 is 15 residues. The V gene end was trimmed by 6 bases and the J gene end by 14 bases; junction bases not matched to a gene: 16. DNA for the CDR3: TGTGCCAGCAGGCGTACTAGCGGGAGCTACAGATACGCGTATTTT. Its protein is CASRRTSGSYRYAYF.

This clonotype was counted a few times. The chain uses TRBV6-2 or TRBV6-3 and TRBJ2-3; TRBD2 aligns across 12 bases. The CDR3 has 16 residues. Trimming took 6 bases from V and 3 from J; bases not matched to a gene: 7. CDR1 MNHEY and CDR2 SVGEGT come from the germline V gene. The CDR3 nucleotides read TGTGCCAGCAGGCTAGCGGGAGGGCCCGTGACAGATACGCAGTATTTT. The encoded protein is CASRLAGGPVTDTQYF.

The gene calls are TRBV12-3 or TRBV12-4 and TRBJ2-5, with D maybe TRBD1 (6 bases). Judging by the DNA end, TRBJ2-7 fits better; the J call may be wrong. This CDR3 has 13 amino acids. The DNA of the CDR3 is TGTGCCAGCAGTTTTTCAGGGGCCGGCGAGCAGTACTTC. Protein: CASSFSGAGEQYF.

To note about this clonotype: The CDR3 does not end in the conserved phenylalanine or tryptophan, so this is likely a read error. The chain recombines TRBV20-1 with TRBJ2-7; D remains ambiguous. There are 12 residues in the CDR3. V lost 3 bases and J 3 bases, leaving 9 bases between the germline ends. Per the germline V gene, CDR1 is DFQATT and CDR2 is SNEGSKA (reference sequence). This CDR3 is CSARADFYEQYL. In DNA form, the CDR3 reads TGCAGTGCTAGGGCGGATTTCTACGAGCAGTACTTG.

CDR3 bases: TGCGCCAGCAGCTTGGTCGGACAGGGGGGAAACGAGCAGTACTTC. Encoded protein: CASSLVGQGGNEQYF. The chain combines TRBV5-1 with TRBJ2-7; 10 nucleotides agree with TRBD1. The CDR3 length is 15 residues. With V trimmed by 0 bases and J by 5 bases, 5 bases remained unmatched. Germline loops: CDR1 SGHRS, CDR2 YFSETQ.

The chain links TRBV28 to TRBJ2-7; 13 nucleotides match TRBD2. Germline lookup yields CDR1 MDHEN and CDR2 SYDVKM. V shed 3 bases and J 4 bases; nucleotides not matched to a gene: 12. The CDR3 has 18 amino acids. The DNA for the CDR3 is TGTGCCAGCAGTTTGGGCACGACTAGCGGGAGGTCGCGGTACGAGCAGTACTTC. Protein product: CASSLGTTSGRSRYEQYF.

This chain joins TRBV6-6 and TRBJ2-1; TRBD2 matches at 12 bases. The end of the DNA aligns better with TRBJ2-7, so the J call may be wrong. This CDR3 is built from 17 residues. Looked up from germline, CDR1 is MNHNY and CDR2 is SVGAGI (reference sequence). The CDR3 loop reads CASSRLAGVGDYNEQYF. As DNA, the CDR3 is TGTGCCAGCAGTCGACTAGCGGGAGTGGGGGACTACAATGAGCAGTACTTC.

J is TRBJ2-3 and V is TRBV20-1; 8 bases fit TRBD2. The CDR3 sequence is 16 residues long. CDR1 and CDR2 (germline): DFQATT, SNEGSKA (reference sequence). With 5 bases clipped from V and 5 bases from J, the junction kept 15 bases outside the gene matches. The CDR3 here is CSAPGGAWGPEDTQYF. The CDR3 DNA reads TGCAGTGCTCCGGGGGGGGCTTGGGGGCCCGAAGATACGCAGTATTTT.

The chain is built from TRBV5-1 and TRBJ2-3; D possibly uses TRBD1 or TRBD2 (5 bases each). Germline V lookup: CDR1 SGHRS, CDR2 YFSETQ. This CDR3 is 17 amino acids long. V was pared by 3 bases and J by 0 bases, with 17 bases between. The CDR3 is CASSSTRDAASTDTQYF. The CDR3 nucleotides are TGCGCCAGCAGCTCAACCCGGGACGCCGCTAGCACAGATACGCAGTATTTT.

V usage is TRBV10-3 and J usage is TRBJ2-7; 9 bases are shared with TRBD2. The V gene's germline CDR1 is ENHRY and CDR2 SYGVKD. The CDR3 is 16 amino acids. The V gene end was trimmed by 0 bases and the J gene end by 2 bases; junction bases not matched to a gene: 5. The CDR3 DNA reads as TGTGCCATCAGTGAGTCGATAGTAGCGGGGGCCTACGAGCAGTACTTC. Translation: CAISESIVAGAYEQYF.

The gene calls are TRBV20-1 and TRBJ2-7, with D possibly being TRBD2 (5 bases). The CDR3 loop spans 11 amino acids. Germline CDR1 DFQATT, CDR2 SNEGSKA (reference sequence). The CDR3 DNA reads as TGCCCGAATGAGGGAACCTACGAGCAGTACTTC. Translated: CPNEGTYEQYF.

This CDR3 reads CASSYLYPRVETQYF. In nucleotides, the CDR3 is TGTGCCAGCAGTTATCTCTATCCGAGGGTCGAGACCCAGTACTTC. V gene TRBV12-3 or TRBV12-4 combines with J gene TRBJ2-5; TRBD2 might be the D (5 bases). This CDR3 has 15 residues. Trimming shortened V by 4 bases and J by 5 bases, and 17 bases separated the two germline ends.

V gene TRBV5-4 combines with J gene TRBJ2-4; D perhaps matches TRBD1 (6 bases). The end of the DNA is better explained by TRBJ2-7, so the J call may be wrong. This CDR3 has 14 amino acids. In germline, CDR1 is SGHNT, CDR2 YYREEE (reference sequence). This CDR3 reads CASSQGRGEYEQYF. Written as DNA, the CDR3 is TGTGCCAGCAGCCAAGGCAGGGGAGAGTACGAGCAGTACTTC.

The V call is TRBV7-2, the J call TRBJ1-5; possible D gene TRBD1, 6 bases. The CDR3 length is 16 residues. In germline, CDR1 is SGHTA, CDR2 FQGNSA. The V and J ends lost 5 bases and 6 bases respectively, with 20 bases between them. This chain's CDR3 is CASSGQLTGLPQPQHF. DNA for the CDR3: TGTGCCAGCAGCGGTCAGCTGACAGGACTCCCTCAGCCCCAGCATTTT.

The V and J genes are TRBV20-1 and TRBJ2-1; 8 positions match TRBD2. Germline CDR1 DFQATT, CDR2 SNEGSKA (reference sequence). The ends lost 0 bases at V and 0 bases at J; junction bases unmatched: 4. This CDR3 contains 16 residues. The CDR3 sequence: CSARDTGTSSYNEQFF. The CDR3 DNA follows: TGCAGTGCTAGAGACACCGGGACTAGCTCCTACAATGAGCAGTTCTTC.

A note on this clonotype: Given the absence of the conserved phenylalanine or tryptophan at the CDR3 end, a read error is likely. The chain carries TRBV29-1 and TRBJ2-7; TRBD2 is a possible D gene (5 bases). The J call is uncertain, as TRBJ2-5 better fits the DNA end. From germline, CDR1 is SQVTM and CDR2 ANQGSEA. The CDR3 totals 12 residues. The CDR3 region has the DNA TGCAGCGCTCTGGACGGGATAGAGACCCAGTACTTA. Translation gives CSALDGIETQYL.

J is TRBJ2-7 and V is TRBV29-1; D is possibly TRBD1 (6 bases). The CDR3 is made up of 16 amino acids. Germline V gene lookup returns CDR1 SQVTM and CDR2 ANQGSEA. Trimming stripped 3 bases from V and 3 bases from J, with 21 bases between. This CDR3 is CSVDLGRGSDYYEQYF. CDR3 bases: TGCAGCGTTGACCTGGGCAGGGGTAGCGACTACTACGAGCAGTACTTC.

The chain links TRBV24-1 to TRBJ2-5; tentatively, D is TRBD1 or TRBD2 (5 bases each). CDR1 is KGHDR, CDR2 SFDVKD, per germline. The CDR3 is made up of 17 amino acids. The V end was cut by 2 bases, the J end by 3 bases, with 18 bases between. The chain's CDR3 is CATSDSPGLSGKETQYF. DNA for the CDR3: TGTGCCACCAGTGATTCCCCGGGGCTGAGTGGAAAAGAGACCCAGTACTTC.

The V and J genes are TRBV2 and TRBJ1-2, with a weak D call TRBD1 (5 bases). CDR1 is SNHLY and CDR2 is FYNNEI in the germline V gene. Trimming stripped 6 bases from V and 7 bases from J, with 12 bases between. This CDR3 is built from 12 residues. As DNA, the CDR3 is TGTGCCAGCAGCGTCCTCGGGGCTGGCTACACCTTC. Protein: CASSVLGAGYTF. Looking up the rest from reference TRBV2 and TRBJ1-2 gives the full variable domain: EPEVTQTPSHQVTQMGQEVILRCVPISNHLYFYWYRQILGQKVEFLVSFYNNEISEKSEIFDDQFSVERPDGSNFTLKIRSTKLEDSAMYFCASSVLGAGYTFGSGTRLTVV.

This clonotype was counted between two and nine times. The genes are TRBV10-3 and TRBJ2-5, with no clear D. Germline V gives CDR1 ENHRY, CDR2 SYGVKD. There are 11 residues in the CDR3. V gave up 8 bases and J gave up 2 bases, with 6 bases separating them. The CDR3 region has the DNA TGTGCCATCGGGCGGCAAGAGACCCAGTACTTC. Its translation: CAIGRQETQYF.

The table lists this clonotype with many counts. This chain joins TRBV7-8 and TRBJ2-5; D is perhaps TRBD2 (7 bases). The CDR3 loop spans 17 amino acids. The ends were cut back, 8 bases at V and 1 base at J, with 23 bases in the middle. The germline gives CDR1 SGHVS, CDR2 FQNEAQ. The chain's CDR3 is CASANGGQTTLQETQYF. The CDR3 region has the DNA TGTGCCAGCGCCAACGGGGGGCAGACTACCCTCCAAGAGACCCAGTACTTC.

This clonotype was seen a handful of times. The genes are TRBV7-2 and TRBJ2-2; D is unclear. The germline V and J ends were trimmed by 1 base and 1 base, with 7 bases remaining between them. Germline CDR1 reads SGHTA; CDR2 reads FQGNSA. The CDR3 covers 15 residues. The CDR3: CASSLDSRNTGELFF. CDR3 coding DNA: TGTGCCAGCAGCTTAGATAGCAGGAACACCGGGGAGCTGTTTTTT.

This chain joins TRBV28 and TRBJ2-4; D might be TRBD2 (6 bases). The assigned J gene may be wrong: the sequence end matches TRBJ2-7 better. Germline CDR1 and CDR2: MDHEN and SYDVKM. The CDR3 sequence is 14 residues long. The CDR3 sequence is CASSFGRISYEQYF. The CDR3 nucleotides read TGTGCCAGCAGTTTTGGGAGGATCTCCTACGAGCAGTACTTC.

This chain links TRBV6-5 with TRBJ2-5; D not certain. The V gene's germline CDR1 is MNHEY and CDR2 SVGAGI. The CDR3 is made up of 11 amino acids. Trimming cost V 8 bases and J 11 bases, with 15 bases left between them. The CDR3 protein is CASGLSNEQYF. CDR3 DNA: TGTGCCAGCGGGCTGAGCAATGAGCAGTACTTC.